This T cell receptor beta chain was sequenced for a study of early T cells in non-severe SARS-CoV-2 infection. Study background: Sequencing was performed on bulk RNA from unsorted whole blood, leaving chains unpaired. Findings of the study overall: Lookups in VDJdb leaned toward anti-spike CD8 responses and missed private and CD4 specificities.

Turning to this clonotype: Its antigen is not identified.

Separate cDNA molecules each had unique molecular identifiers attached to them. One entry per CDR3 protein results from TCRdb running MiXCR on the 5' RACE reads. The sample shows over 70,000 distinct CDR3 sequences, over 13% of them seen only once. V lost 7 bases, J lost 6 bases, and 18 bases lay in between. Germline CDR1 MNHEY, CDR2 SVGAGI. The CDR3 sequence is 14 residues long. The clonotype originates from an adult who was a healthcare worker with PCR-confirmed SARS-CoV-2 infection or an uninfected control (not recorded which). This chain links TRBV6-5 with TRBJ1-1; tentatively, D is TRBD1 (5 bases). Sequenced input: whole blood. In DNA form, the CDR3 reads TGTGCCAGCACCTCCCGGGGGGGAGTGGCTGAAGCTTTCTTT. Protein sequence: CASTSRGGVAEAFF.